Listed below are T cell receptor beta chains from one sample, sequenced in a study of T cell repertoires in aging, cancer and after chemotherapy. TCRdb itself ran the multiplex PCR reads through MiXCR, one entry per CDR3 protein. This repertoire shows about 12,000 distinct CDR3 sequences, around 20% found once; its top ten account for approximately 5.8%. Specimen: blood. These receptors were obtained from a human donor in good health. CDR3s include the opening cysteine and the closing phenylalanine or tryptophan. Fields, in order: D gene, J gene, clone size, V gene, CDR3 length, CDR3 DNA, CDR3 protein. D genes are given only for firm matches. For some rows the clone size is stated as once, few or many, or as a class when expanded; others skip it.

- | TRBJ1-1 | medium-sized | TRBV5-5 | 14 | TGTGCCAGCAGCTTGGCTTATGAAGGAATTGGAGCTTTCTTT | CASSLAYEGIGAFF
- | TRBJ1-5 | - | TRBV6-1 | 12 | TGTGCCAGCAGTGAAGGTGTGGGGCCCCAGCATTTT | CASSEGVGPQHF
- | TRBJ2-1 | medium-sized | TRBV29-1 | 10 | TGCACCCATGGTGGGGATCGGCAGTTCTTC | CTHGGDRQFF
TRBD2 | TRBJ2-2 | many | TRBV18 | 15 | TGTGCCAGCTCACTAGCGGGGCTAAACACCGGGGAGCTGTTTTTT | CASSLAGLNTGELFF
TRBD1 | TRBJ1-2 | medium-sized | TRBV6-1 | 12 | TGTGCCAGCAGCAGGGGGTTAATTGGCTACACCTTC | CASSRGLIGYTF
- | TRBJ1-5 | - | TRBV20-1 | 14 | TGCAGTGTACTTCGGGAGGGCGGCAATCAGCCCCAGCATTTT | CSVLREGGNQPQHF
- | TRBJ1-1 | few | TRBV4-3 | 15 | TGTGCCAGCAGCCAAGATTCGGGGGGGAACACTGAAGCTTTCTTT | CASSQDSGGNTEAFF
TRBD1 | TRBJ1-2 | - | TRBV4-3 | 15 | TGCGCCAGCAGCCAAGATCAGACAGGGCTAGGGGGCTACACCTTC | CASSQDQTGLGGYTF
- | TRBJ2-1 | medium-sized | TRBV7-2 | 13 | TGTGCCAGCAGCTTACATAGGGGCGATGAGCAGTTCTTC | CASSLHRGDEQFF
- | TRBJ1-5 | - | TRBV20-1 | 17 | TGCAGTGCTATCTATGGAAGCGGTCTCGGGGGCAATCAGCCCCAGCATTTT | CSAIYGSGLGGNQPQHF
TRBD2 | TRBJ2-1 | few | TRBV7-2 | 18 | TGTGCCAGCATCAAACCCGGGACTAGCGGGGGGTTGGGCAATGAGCAGTTCTTC | CASIKPGTSGGLGNEQFF
- | TRBJ2-7 | medium-sized | TRBV5-5 | 12 | TGTGCCAGCAGCTTGTGGGAAAGAGAGCAGTACTTC | CASSLWEREQYF
TRBD1 | TRBJ2-1 | once | TRBV6-5 | 13 | TGTGCCAGCAGTTACTCACAGGGGGTTGAGCTGTTCTTC | CASSYSQGVELFF
TRBD1 | TRBJ2-1 | few | TRBV13 | 16 | TGTGCCAGCAGCCCCGGAGTCGGGACAGGGCTCCGTGAGCAGTTCTTC | CASSPGVGTGLREQFF
- | TRBJ2-3 | - | TRBV19 | 15 | TGTGCCAGTAGTATAACGGGGTCAGCACAGCCCGCGCAGTATTTT | CASSITGSAQPAQYF
- | TRBJ1-2 | medium-sized | TRBV7-9 | 11 | TGTGCCAGCACTGTAGGGGATGGCTACACCTTC | CASTVGDGYTF
TRBD1 | TRBJ1-1 | few | TRBV5-4 | 12 | TGTGCCAGCAGCCGACAGGGAATGAGCGCTTTCTTT | CASSRQGMSAFF
- | TRBJ2-2 | - | TRBV20-1 | 16 | TGCAGAGCGGCGCCCAACAGGGTCACGAACACCGGGGAGCTGTTTTTT | CRAAPNRVTNTGELFF
- | TRBJ1-2 | - | TRBV6-5 | 14 | TGTGCCAGCAGTGAACTGGGGACGGTCTATGGCTACACCTTC | CASSELGTVYGYTF
TRBD2 | TRBJ2-2 | few | TRBV20-1 | 15 | TGCAGTGCGGAGAGTGCGGGGGGGAACACCGGGGAGCTGTTTTTT | CSAESAGGNTGELFF
- | TRBJ2-1 | medium-sized | TRBV12-3/TRBV12-4 | 13 | TGTGCCAGCAGGACACGCTCCTACAATGAGCAGTTCTTC | CASRTRSYNEQFF
- | TRBJ1-2 | medium-sized | TRBV5-5 | 13 | TGTGCCAGCAGCTTGTACGGGGACTATGGCTACACCTTC | CASSLYGDYGYTF
- | TRBJ2-7 | medium-sized | TRBV30 | 11 | TGTGCCTGGACGGGTCGCTACGAGCAGTACTTC | CAWTGRYEQYF
- | TRBJ1-1 | medium-sized | TRBV19 | 15 | TGTGCCAGTACCCATAGGTCACAGGGTAGCACTGAAGCTTTCTTT | CASTHRSQGSTEAFF
- | TRBJ2-5 | - | TRBV10-3 | 12 | TGTGCCATCAGTGAGGGGGGGGAGACCCAGTACTTC | CAISEGGETQYF
TRBD1 | TRBJ1-2 | medium-sized | TRBV29-1 | 14 | TGCAGCGTTGAGACAGGGAGGGACCACTATGGCTACACCTTC | CSVETGRDHYGYTF
TRBD2 | TRBJ2-7 | - | TRBV6-5 | 18 | TGTGCCAGCCGCCGGGGACTAGCGGGGGCGGGGGTCTCCTACGAGCAGTACTTC | CASRRGLAGAGVSYEQYF
- | TRBJ1-5 | few | TRBV20-1 | 13 | TGCAGTGCTAGAGGACAGTCGGGCCAGCCCCAGCATTTT | CSARGQSGQPQHF
- | TRBJ1-1 | - | TRBV5-1 | 14 | TGCGCCAGCAGCTTGGAGGGTTCGCGGACTGAAGCTTTCTTT | CASSLEGSRTEAFF
TRBD2 | TRBJ2-3 | medium-sized | TRBV19 | 15 | TGTGCCAGTAGGGACGACGGGGGGACCACAGATACGCAGTATTTT | CASRDDGGTTDTQYF
- | TRBJ2-3 | - | TRBV7-9 | 13 | TGTGCCAGCACTAGTAGGTACACAGATACGCAGTATTTT | CASTSRYTDTQYF
- | TRBJ1-6 | - | TRBV7-9 | 16 | TGTGCCAGCAGCTTATGGCAGACAGTTTATAATTCACCCCTCCACTTT | CASSLWQTVYNSPLHF
- | TRBJ1-5 | - | TRBV20-1 | 13 | TGCAGTGCTAGAGCCACAGTAAATCAGCCCCAGCATTTT | CSARATVNQPQHF
- | TRBJ1-2 | - | TRBV12-5 | 14 | TGTGCTAGTGGCCAGGGACTTACTGGCTATGGCTACACCTTC | CASGQGLTGYGYTF
TRBD2 | TRBJ2-3 | - | TRBV12-3/TRBV12-4 | 17 | TGTGCCAGCACTTCCCGCGGGGGGTTCACTAGCACAGATACGCAGTATTTT | CASTSRGGFTSTDTQYF
- | TRBJ1-4 | medium-sized | TRBV30 | 11 | TGTGCCCGCGCCCGGGGTGAAAAACTGTTTTTT | CARARGEKLFF
- | TRBJ2-2 | - | TRBV5-4 | 16 | TGTGCCAGCTTCTCCCCCGGGGGTACGAACACCGGGGAGCTGTTTTTT | CASFSPGGTNTGELFF